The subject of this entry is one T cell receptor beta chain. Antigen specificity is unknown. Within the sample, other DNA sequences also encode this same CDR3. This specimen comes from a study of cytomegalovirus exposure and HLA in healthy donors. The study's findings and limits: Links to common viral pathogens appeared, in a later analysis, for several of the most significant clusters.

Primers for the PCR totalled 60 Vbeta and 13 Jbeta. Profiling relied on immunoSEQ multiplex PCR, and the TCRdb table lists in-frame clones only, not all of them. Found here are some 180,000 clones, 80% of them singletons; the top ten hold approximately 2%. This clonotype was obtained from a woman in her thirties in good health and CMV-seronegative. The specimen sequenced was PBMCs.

This chain's CDR3 is CASSSGLAGGQETQYF. The CDR3 DNA sequence: TGTGCCAGCAGCTCCGGACTAGCGGGGGGGCAAGAGACCCAGTACTTC. The chain couples TRBV7-2 to TRBJ2-5; 15 positions match TRBD2. The CDR3 runs to 16 residues. V lost 4 bases to trimming and J lost 2 bases; unmatched junction nucleotides: 2. Germline V lookup: CDR1 SGHTA, CDR2 FQGNSA.